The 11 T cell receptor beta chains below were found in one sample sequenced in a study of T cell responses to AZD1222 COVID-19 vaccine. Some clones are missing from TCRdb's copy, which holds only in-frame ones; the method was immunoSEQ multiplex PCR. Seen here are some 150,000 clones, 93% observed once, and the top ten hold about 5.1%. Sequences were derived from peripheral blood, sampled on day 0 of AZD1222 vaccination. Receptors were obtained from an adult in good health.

The CDR3 loop reads CARSGREGQPQHF. CDR3 nucleotide sequence: TGTGCCAGATCCGGCAGGGAGGGGCAGCCCCAGCATTTT. This sequence joins TRBV5-3 and TRBJ1-5; D might be TRBD1 (5 bases). TRBV5-3 belongs to the ORF category, with a function that is uncertain. V was trimmed by 7 bases and J by 7 bases, leaving 15 bases between them. This CDR3 contains 13 residues.

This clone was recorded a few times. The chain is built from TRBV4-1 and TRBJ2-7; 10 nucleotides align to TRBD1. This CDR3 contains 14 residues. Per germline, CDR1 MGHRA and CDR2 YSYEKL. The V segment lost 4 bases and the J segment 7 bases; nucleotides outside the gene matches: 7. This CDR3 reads CASSPGTGAFEQYF. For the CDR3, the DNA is TGCGCCAGCAGCCCCGGGACAGGGGCCTTTGAGCAGTACTTC.

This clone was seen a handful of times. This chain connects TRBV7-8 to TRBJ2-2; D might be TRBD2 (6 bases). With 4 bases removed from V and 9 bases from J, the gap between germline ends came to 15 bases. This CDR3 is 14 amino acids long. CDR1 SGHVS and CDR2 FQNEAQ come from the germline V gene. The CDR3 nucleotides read TGTGCCAGCAGCTCACTGCGGGACCCACGGGAGCTGTTTTTT. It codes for CASSSLRDPRELFF. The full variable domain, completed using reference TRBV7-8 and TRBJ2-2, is GAGVSQSPRYKVAKRGQDVALRCDPISGHVSLFWYQQALGQGPEFLTYFQNEAQLDKSGLPSDRFFAERPEGSVSTLKIQRTQQEDSAVYLCASSSLRDPRELFFGEGSRLTVL.

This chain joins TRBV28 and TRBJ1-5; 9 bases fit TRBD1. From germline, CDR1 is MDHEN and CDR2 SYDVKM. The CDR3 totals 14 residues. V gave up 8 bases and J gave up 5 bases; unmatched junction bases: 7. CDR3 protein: CASGSTGGYQPQHF. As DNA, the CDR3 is TGTGCCAGCGGGTCGACAGGGGGGTATCAGCCCCAGCATTTT. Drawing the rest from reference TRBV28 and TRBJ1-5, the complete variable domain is DVKVTQSSRYLVKRTGEKVFLECVQDMDHENMFWYRQDPGLGLRLIYFSYDVKMKEKGDIPEGYSVSREKKERFSLILESASTNQTSMYLCASGSTGGYQPQHFGDGTRLSIL.

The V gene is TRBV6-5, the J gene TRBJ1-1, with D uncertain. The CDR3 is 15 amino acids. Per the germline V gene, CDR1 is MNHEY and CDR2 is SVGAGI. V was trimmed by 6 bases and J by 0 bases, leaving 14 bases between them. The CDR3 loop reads CASSTGRSMNTEAFF. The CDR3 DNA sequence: TGTGCCAGCAGCACCGGCCGGAGCATGAACACTGAAGCTTTCTTT.

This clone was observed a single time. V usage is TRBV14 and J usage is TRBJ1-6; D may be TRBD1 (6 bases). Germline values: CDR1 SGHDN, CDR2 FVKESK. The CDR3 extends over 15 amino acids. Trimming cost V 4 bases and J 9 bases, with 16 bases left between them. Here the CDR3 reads CASSPLQGSGSPLHF. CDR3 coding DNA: TGTGCCAGCAGCCCTTTACAGGGATCGGGTTCACCCCTCCACTTT.

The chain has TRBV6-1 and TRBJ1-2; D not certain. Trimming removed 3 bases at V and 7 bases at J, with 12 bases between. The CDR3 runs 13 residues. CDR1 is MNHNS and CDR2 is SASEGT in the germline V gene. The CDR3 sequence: CASSDGTESGYTF. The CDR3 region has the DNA TGTGCCAGCAGTGACGGTACGGAGAGTGGCTACACCTTC.

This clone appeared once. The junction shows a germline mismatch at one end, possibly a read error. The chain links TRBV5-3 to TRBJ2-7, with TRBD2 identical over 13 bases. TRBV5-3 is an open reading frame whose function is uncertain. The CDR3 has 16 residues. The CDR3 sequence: CARSRRLAGGVYAQYF. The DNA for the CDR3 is TGTGCCAGAAGCAGGAGACTAGCGGGAGGCGTCTACGCGCAGTACTTC.

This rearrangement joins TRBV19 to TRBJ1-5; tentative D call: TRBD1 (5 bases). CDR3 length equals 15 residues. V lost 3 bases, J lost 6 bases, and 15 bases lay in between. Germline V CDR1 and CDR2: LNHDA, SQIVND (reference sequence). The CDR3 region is CASSMFKGYGQPQHF. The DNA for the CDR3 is TGTGCCAGTAGTATGTTTAAGGGGTACGGTCAGCCCCAGCATTTT. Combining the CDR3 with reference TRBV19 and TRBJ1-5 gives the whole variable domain DGGITQSPKYLFRKEGQNVTLSCEQNLNHDAMYWYRQDPGQGLRLIYYSQIVNDFQKGDIAEGYSVSREKKESFPLTVTSAQKNPTAFYLCASSMFKGYGQPQHFGDGTRLSIL.

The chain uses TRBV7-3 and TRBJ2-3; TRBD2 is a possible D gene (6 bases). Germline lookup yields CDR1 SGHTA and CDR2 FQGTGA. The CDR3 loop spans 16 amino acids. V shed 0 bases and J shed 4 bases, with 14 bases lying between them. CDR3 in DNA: TGTGCCAGCAGCTTAACGGAGGGCCTTGGGGCAGATACGCAGTATTTT. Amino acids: CASSLTEGLGADTQYF.

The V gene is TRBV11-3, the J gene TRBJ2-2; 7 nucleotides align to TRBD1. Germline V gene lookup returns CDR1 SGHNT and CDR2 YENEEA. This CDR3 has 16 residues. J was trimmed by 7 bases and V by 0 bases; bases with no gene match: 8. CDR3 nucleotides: TGTGCCAGCAGCTTAGATCGTGAGGGGGCGGACGGGGAGCTGTTTTTT. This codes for CASSLDREGADGELFF.